The 18 T cell receptor beta chains presented below share a single source sample, sequenced in a study of cytotoxic CD8 clonotypes in ibrutinib-treated CLL. Some clones are missing from TCRdb's copy, which holds only in-frame ones; the method was immunoSEQ multiplex PCR. Of around 70,000 clones listed, more than 75% are singletons. The sample here was PBMCs, taken at disease progression, from a patient treated with ibrutinib. The receptors stem from a human donor with chronic lymphocytic leukemia.

The CDR3 protein is CASSHLTGTNEKLFF. As DNA, the CDR3 is TGTGCCAGCAGCCACCTGACAGGAACTAATGAAAAACTGTTTTTT. The rearrangement joins TRBV7-8 to TRBJ1-4, with D tentatively TRBD1 (6 bases). The CDR3 is made up of 15 amino acids. V gave up 5 bases and J gave up 1 base, with 11 bases separating them. The germline V gene has CDR1 SGHVS and CDR2 FQNEAQ.

This clone came up once. The rearrangement joins TRBV10-3 to TRBJ1-3; TRBD1 is a possible D gene (5 bases). The CDR3 is 15 residues long. CDR1 ENHRY and CDR2 SYGVKD come from the germline V gene. Trimming took off 0 bases at V and 2 bases at J, with 8 bases between the two ends. CDR3 residues: CAISESGGAGNTIYF. In DNA, the CDR3 is TGTGCCATCAGTGAGTCGGGGGGGGCTGGAAACACCATATATTTT.

This clone was found a few times. This rearrangement joins TRBV6-4 to TRBJ1-6; D not resolved. The CDR3 totals 14 residues. The germline V and J ends were trimmed by 9 bases and 5 bases, with 14 bases remaining between them. The V gene's germline CDR1 is MRHNA and CDR2 SNTAGT. The CDR3 here is CARLPRADNSPLHF. CDR3 nucleotides: TGTGCCAGGTTACCGCGAGCAGATAATTCACCCCTCCACTTT.

This chain uses TRBV7-3 with TRBJ1-1; possibly TRBD1 for D (5 bases). V was trimmed by 5 bases and J by 11 bases, leaving 21 bases between them. This CDR3 spans 14 amino acids. Germline V gene sequence: CDR1 SGHTA, CDR2 FQGTGA. CDR3 sequence (DNA): TGTGCCAGCAGCCCTAGGGGCTTTGGGGGTCCGGCTTTCTTT. Translating gives CASSPRGFGGPAFF.

This chain links TRBV29-1 with TRBJ1-1; a possible D gene is TRBD1 (5 bases). There are 13 residues in the CDR3. The germline gives CDR1 SQVTM, CDR2 ANQGSEA. V dropped 7 bases and J dropped 4 bases, with 16 bases sitting between them. The CDR3 DNA is TGCAGCGCATCCAGGGTGAAATTCACTGAAGCTTTCTTT. It specifies CSASRVKFTEAFF.

The rearrangement joins TRBV29-1 to TRBJ2-7; possibly TRBD1 or TRBD2 for D (6 bases each). The CDR3 has 14 amino acids. CDR1 and CDR2 from the germline V gene are SQVTM and ANQGSEA. Trimming pared 5 bases from V and 6 bases from J, leaving 20 bases between. The CDR3 loop is CSVLGGTRHSEQYF. The CDR3 nucleotides read TGCAGCGTTTTGGGCGGGACAAGGCATTCCGAGCAGTACTTC.

V and J are TRBV27 and TRBJ1-3; 9 nucleotides agree with TRBD1. Germline values: CDR1 MNHEY, CDR2 SMNVEV (reference sequence). Losses at the gene ends were 4 bases for V and 3 bases for J; bases not matched to a gene: 4. The CDR3 runs to 15 residues. The CDR3 loop reads CASSYNRGLGNTIYF. The CDR3 nucleotides read TGTGCCAGCAGTTACAACAGGGGGCTTGGAAACACCATATATTTT.

The chain links TRBV5-5 to TRBJ1-2; tentatively, D is TRBD1 (6 bases). Germline loops: CDR1 SGHKS, CDR2 YYEKEE (reference sequence). The CDR3 length is 14 residues. V lost 4 bases and J 0 bases, leaving 10 bases between the germline ends. The CDR3 is CASSRRQANYGYTF. The CDR3 region has the DNA TGTGCCAGCAGCCGGAGACAGGCTAACTATGGCTACACCTTC.

V and J are TRBV27 and TRBJ1-2, with 11 bases lining up with TRBD1. Germline trimming cut 10 bases from V and 4 bases from J; bases unmatched to any gene: 8. CDR3 length equals 14 residues. Germline V gives CDR1 MNHEY, CDR2 SMNVEV (reference sequence). The CDR3 here is CATSWTGGFYGYTF. CDR3 nucleotide sequence: TGTGCCACAAGTTGGACAGGGGGCTTCTATGGCTACACCTTC.

The chain employs TRBV5-1 and TRBJ2-5; 11 bases align to TRBD2. This CDR3 region has 15 residues. V shed 1 base and J 5 bases; nucleotides not matched to a gene: 4. Germline assignment: CDR1 SGHRS and CDR2 YFSETQ. The CDR3 DNA sequence: TGCGCCAGCAGCTTGTTTGGGACTAGCGGCGAGACCCAGTACTTC. Translation gives CASSLFGTSGETQYF.

This sequence joins TRBV12-5 and TRBJ2-5; D is uncertain. Germline assignment: CDR1 LGHNT and CDR2 FRNRAP. Trimming stripped 2 bases from V and 4 bases from J, with 17 bases between. This CDR3 spans 16 amino acids. Here the CDR3 reads CASGLTIIGLAETQYF. The DNA of the CDR3 is TGTGCTAGTGGTTTGACTATTATAGGTTTAGCAGAGACCCAGTACTTC.

The rearrangement uses TRBV25-1 and TRBJ1-2; weak D call: TRBD1 (5 bases). Trimming shortened V by 6 bases and J by 7 bases, and 12 bases separated the two germline ends. The CDR3 spans 12 residues. Germline V lookup: CDR1 MGHDK, CDR2 SYGVNS. CDR3 residues: CASRTQGLGYTF. The CDR3 DNA reads as TGTGCCAGCAGAACCCAGGGACTTGGCTACACCTTC.

The V and J genes are TRBV14 and TRBJ2-3, with TRBD1 as a possible D gene (6 bases). CDR1 SGHDN and CDR2 FVKESK come from the germline V gene. The V end was cut by 6 bases, the J end by 14 bases, with 18 bases between. The CDR3 extends over 12 amino acids. CDR3 nucleotides: TGTGCCAGCAGGAACGACAGGTTCATGGTGTATTTT. Protein sequence: CASRNDRFMVYF.

The chain joins TRBV4-1 to TRBJ1-2, with TRBD1 matching 7 bases. Germline V gives CDR1 MGHRA, CDR2 YSYEKL. This CDR3 spans 12 amino acids. V lost 1 base and J lost 10; bases outside the gene matches: 3. The DNA of the CDR3 is TGCGCCAGCAGCCAAGGGACAGGCGACTACACCTTC. Its protein is CASSQGTGDYTF.

The chain carries TRBV10-3 and TRBJ1-4; TRBD1 is a possible D gene (6 bases). The CDR3 is 17 residues long. Trimming cost V 3 bases and J 0 bases, with 14 bases left between them. Germline values: CDR1 ENHRY, CDR2 SYGVKD. This chain's CDR3 is CAISDIGGPPTNEKLFF. CDR3 in DNA: TGTGCCATCAGTGATATTGGGGGGCCACCAACTAATGAAAAACTGTTTTTT.

J is TRBJ1-3 and V is TRBV30; 9 bases agree with TRBD1. Germline V CDR1 and CDR2: GTSNPN, SVGIG (reference sequence). The CDR3 runs to 15 residues. CDR3 bases: TGTGCTTACGGGACAGGGAGAGGCTTTGGAAACACCATATATTTT. Amino acids: CAYGTGRGFGNTIYF.

This clone came up once. The chain joins TRBV18 to TRBJ2-5, with a weak D call TRBD1 (5 bases). The CDR3 runs 15 residues. The V end lost 2 bases, the J end lost 5 bases, and 15 bases lay between the germline ends. CDR1 is KGHSH, CDR2 LQKENI, per germline. The CDR3 is CASSPRGGMGETQYF. In DNA, the CDR3 is TGTGCCAGCTCACCAAGGGGCGGAATGGGGGAGACCCAGTACTTC.

The CDR3 DNA reads as TGTGCCAGCAGTTTACAGGGCAATCAGCCCCAGCATTTT. It translates to CASSLQGNQPQHF. The chain is built from TRBV6-6 and TRBJ1-5; maybe TRBD1 (5 bases). V lost 4 bases to trimming and J lost 2 bases, with 6 bases between them. CDR3 length equals 13 residues. Germline CDR1 is MNHNY and CDR2 is SVGAGI (reference sequence).